The 5 T cell receptor beta chains given below trace back to one sample, sequenced in a study of identical twins. From the 5' RACE reads, TCRdb called clonotypes with MiXCR, one entry per CDR3 protein. The table includes around 220,000 distinct CDR3 sequences, about 14% detected once. The specimen sequenced was memory (CD45RO+) T cells sorted from blood. Receptors originate from a woman younger than 35 in good health.

In its sample, this clonotype was seen many times. This chain joins TRBV7-9 and TRBJ2-3; D not resolved. The CDR3 is made up of 15 amino acids. Germline V gene lookup returns CDR1 SEHNR and CDR2 FQNEAQ (reference sequence). Deletions cut 4 bases from V and 0 bases from J, with 11 bases between. CDR3 coding DNA: TGTGCCAGCAGCTCAGACTCTTCTAGCACAGATACGCAGTATTTT. Protein product: CASSSDSSSTDTQYF.

This clonotype was seen ten or more times. V usage is TRBV5-1 and J usage is TRBJ2-2, with D maybe TRBD1 (6 bases). V lost 0 bases and J lost 5, with 11 bases in between. The V gene's germline CDR1 is SGHRS and CDR2 YFSETQ. This CDR3 has 15 amino acids. CDR3 region: CASSLGQAKTGELFF. In DNA, the CDR3 is TGCGCCAGCAGCTTGGGACAGGCCAAGACCGGGGAGCTGTTTTTT.

This clonotype has a count of ten or more. In DNA, the CDR3 is TGTGCCATCAGTGAAGAGAGGAGCACGCAGTATTTT. This encodes CAISEERSTQYF. V and J are TRBV10-3 and TRBJ2-3, with D uncertain. Germline V gives CDR1 ENHRY, CDR2 SYGVKD. V lost 3 bases and J lost 9, with 10 bases in between. The CDR3 runs to 12 residues.

This clonotype was picked up a small number of times. The chain carries TRBV27 and TRBJ1-1; TRBD1 might be the D (5 bases). Trimming cost V 6 bases and J 1 base, with 21 bases left between them. The V gene's germline CDR1 is MNHEY and CDR2 SMNVEV (reference sequence). The CDR3 extends over 17 amino acids. The CDR3 DNA reads TGTGCCAGCAGCCCCCGCGCAGGGAGGCCGGAGAACACTGAAGCTTTCTTT. Its protein product is CASSPRAGRPENTEAFF.

This clonotype was detected only a few times. The rearrangement uses TRBV30 and TRBJ2-7; D might be TRBD1 (6 bases). V lost 4 bases and J 0 bases, leaving 10 bases between the germline ends. Germline V gene data show CDR1 as GTSNPN and CDR2 as SVGIG (reference sequence). The CDR3 covers 13 residues. The CDR3 nucleotides read TGTGCCTGGAAGAGGACAGCCTCCTACGAGCAGTACTTC. It translates to CAWKRTASYEQYF.